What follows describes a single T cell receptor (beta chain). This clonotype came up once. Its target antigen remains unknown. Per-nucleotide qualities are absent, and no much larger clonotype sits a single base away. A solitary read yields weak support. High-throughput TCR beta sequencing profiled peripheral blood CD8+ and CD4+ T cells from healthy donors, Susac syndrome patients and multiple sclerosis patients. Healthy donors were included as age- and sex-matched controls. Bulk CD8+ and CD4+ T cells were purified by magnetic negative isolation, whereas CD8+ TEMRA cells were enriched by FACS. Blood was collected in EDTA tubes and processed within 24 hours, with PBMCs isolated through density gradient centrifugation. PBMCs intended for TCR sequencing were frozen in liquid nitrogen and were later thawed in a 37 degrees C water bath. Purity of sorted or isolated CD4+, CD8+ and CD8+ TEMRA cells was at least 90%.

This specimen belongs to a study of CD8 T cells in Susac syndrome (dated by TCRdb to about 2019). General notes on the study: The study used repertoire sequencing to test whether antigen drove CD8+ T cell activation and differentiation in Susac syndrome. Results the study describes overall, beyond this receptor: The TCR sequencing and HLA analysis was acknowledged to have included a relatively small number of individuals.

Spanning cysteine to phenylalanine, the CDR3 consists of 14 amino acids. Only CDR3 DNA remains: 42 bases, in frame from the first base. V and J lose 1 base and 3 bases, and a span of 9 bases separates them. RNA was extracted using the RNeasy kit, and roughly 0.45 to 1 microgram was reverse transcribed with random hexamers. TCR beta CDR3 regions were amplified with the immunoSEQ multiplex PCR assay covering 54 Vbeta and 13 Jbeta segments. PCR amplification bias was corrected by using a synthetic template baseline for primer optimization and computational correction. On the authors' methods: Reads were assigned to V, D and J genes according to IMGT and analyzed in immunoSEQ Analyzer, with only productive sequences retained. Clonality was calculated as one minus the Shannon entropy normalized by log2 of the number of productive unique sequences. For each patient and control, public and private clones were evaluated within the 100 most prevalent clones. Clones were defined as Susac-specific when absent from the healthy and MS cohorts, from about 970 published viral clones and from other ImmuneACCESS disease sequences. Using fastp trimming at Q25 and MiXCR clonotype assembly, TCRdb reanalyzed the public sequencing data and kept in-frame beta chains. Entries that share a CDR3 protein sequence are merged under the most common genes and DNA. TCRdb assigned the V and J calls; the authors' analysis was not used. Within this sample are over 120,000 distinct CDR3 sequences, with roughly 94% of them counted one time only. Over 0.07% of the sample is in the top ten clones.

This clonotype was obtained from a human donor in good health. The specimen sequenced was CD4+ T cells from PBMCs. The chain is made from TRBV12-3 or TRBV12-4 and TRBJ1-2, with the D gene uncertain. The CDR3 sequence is CASSLGRSHYGYTF. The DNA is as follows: TGTGCCAGCAGTTTAGGACGGTCTCACTATGGCTACACCTTC.